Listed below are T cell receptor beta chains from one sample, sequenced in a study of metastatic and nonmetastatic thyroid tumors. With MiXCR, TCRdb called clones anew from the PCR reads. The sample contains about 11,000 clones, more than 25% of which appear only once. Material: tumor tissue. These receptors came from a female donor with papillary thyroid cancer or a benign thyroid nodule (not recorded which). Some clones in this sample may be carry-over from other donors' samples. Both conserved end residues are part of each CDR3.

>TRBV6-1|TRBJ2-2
CASSETGQGAGTGELFF
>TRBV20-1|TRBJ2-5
CSARSGGAGAKETQYF
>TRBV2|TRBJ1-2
CASSEFQANYGYTF
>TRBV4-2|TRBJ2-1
CASSQEGREQFF
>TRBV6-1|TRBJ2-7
CASSQQGPLSYEQYF
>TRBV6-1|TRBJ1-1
CASSQASGPARGNTEAFF
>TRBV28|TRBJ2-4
CASSSLGLAGTKNIQYF
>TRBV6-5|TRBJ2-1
CASSDSWGQPNEQFF
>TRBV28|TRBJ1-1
CASSNRGGIEAFF
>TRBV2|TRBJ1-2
CASSEALNYGYTF
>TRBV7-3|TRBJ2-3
CASSPGGDTDTQYF
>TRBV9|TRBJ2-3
CASSWDRDSDTQYF
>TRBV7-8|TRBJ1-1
CASSFSPGERATEAFF
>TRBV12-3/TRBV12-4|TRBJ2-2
CASSLSSGGTGELFF
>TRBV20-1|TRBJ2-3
CSGQGTDTQYF
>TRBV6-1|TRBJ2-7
CASRRGQASYEQYF
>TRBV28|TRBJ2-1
CASSFRGQGSYNEQFF
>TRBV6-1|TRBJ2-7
CASRKLTGTGSGEQYF
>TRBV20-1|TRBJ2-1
CSPGAGGRVSDEQFF
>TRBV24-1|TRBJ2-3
CATSDVTSGPDTQYF
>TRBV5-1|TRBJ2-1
CASSWTSGYGNEQFF
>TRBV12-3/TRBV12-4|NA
CASSLGHSRETQYF
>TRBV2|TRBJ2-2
CASNSPGQGFTGELFF
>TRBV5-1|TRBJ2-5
CASSLEDTIQETQYF
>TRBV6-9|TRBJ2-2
CASSAGGSNTGELFF
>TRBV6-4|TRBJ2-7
CASSERESAYEQYF
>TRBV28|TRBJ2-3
CASSLRTSGREDTQYF
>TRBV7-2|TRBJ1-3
CASSLEYGNTIYF
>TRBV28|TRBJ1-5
CASSLFQSNQPQHF
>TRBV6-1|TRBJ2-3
CASGDPGLATTDTQYF
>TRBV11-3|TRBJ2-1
CASSPSGGHEQFF
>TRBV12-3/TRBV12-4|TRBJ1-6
CASSTRGDNSPLHF
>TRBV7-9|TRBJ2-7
CASSSSGQIYEQYF
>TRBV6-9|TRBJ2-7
CASSYNQDGYEQYF
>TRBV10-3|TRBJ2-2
CAISVRQNTGELFF
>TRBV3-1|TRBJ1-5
CASSQDAASNQPQHF
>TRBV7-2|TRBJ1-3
CASSLDRPLGNTIYF
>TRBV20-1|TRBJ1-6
CSASPPDSPLHF
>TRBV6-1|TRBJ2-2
CASSQATGTPTGELFF
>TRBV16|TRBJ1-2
CASSQSGIYGYTF
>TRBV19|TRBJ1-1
CASRQGQNTEAFF
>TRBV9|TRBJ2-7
CASSRDFYEQYF
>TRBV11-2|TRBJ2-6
CASSLRSSGANVLTF
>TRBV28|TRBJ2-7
CASSLGGGEQYF
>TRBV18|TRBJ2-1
CASSPLGNEQFF
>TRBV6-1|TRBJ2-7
CASSRTSGSYEQYF
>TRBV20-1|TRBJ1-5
CSARGQGNQPQHF
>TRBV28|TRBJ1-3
CASSFWSRGFSGNTIYF
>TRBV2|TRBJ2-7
CASRGATGDNEQYF
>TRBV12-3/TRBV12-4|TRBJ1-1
CASRHYSPTNTEAFF
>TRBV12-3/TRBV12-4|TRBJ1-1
CASSLEGISFF
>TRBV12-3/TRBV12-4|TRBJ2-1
CASRGPLGNEQFF